One sample yielded the 27 T cell receptor beta chains listed below, sequenced in a study of glioma-infiltrating T cells after dendritic cell vaccination. TCRdb's copy holds only in-frame clones and misses some; the assay was immunoSEQ multiplex PCR. This sample carries under 100,000 clones, over 60% of them seen once, and the ten largest clones take about 6.5%. Source: blood, taken before dendritic cell vaccination. The receptors shown here come from a human donor with glioblastoma.

The rearrangement joins TRBV6-1 to TRBJ2-5; D possibly corresponds to TRBD2 (5 bases). Germline V gives CDR1 MNHNS, CDR2 SASEGT. V shed 2 bases and J shed 5 bases, with 12 bases lying between them. The CDR3 consists of 14 residues. The CDR3 sequence: CASSELAGLETQYF. In nucleotides, the CDR3 is TGTGCCAGCAGTGAACTCGCGGGTTTGGAGACCCAGTACTTC.

This chain links TRBV6-1 with TRBJ1-4; D is uncertain. Trimming cost V 4 bases and J 7 bases, with 19 bases left between them. CDR1 and CDR2 (germline): MNHNS, SASEGT. CDR3 length: 16 amino acids. This CDR3 reads CASSVFLGSSGEKLFF. The CDR3 coding sequence is TGTGCCAGCAGTGTTTTCTTAGGATCCAGCGGTGAAAAACTGTTTTTT.

A few counts support this clone. The V and J genes are TRBV5-5 and TRBJ2-2, with TRBD1 matching 9 bases. Trimming at V came to 4 bases and at J to 2 bases, leaving 6 bases not matched to a gene. The CDR3 consists of 16 residues. Germline CDR1 is SGHKS and CDR2 is YYEKEE (reference sequence). This CDR3 reads CASSIQGATNTGELFF. In DNA, the CDR3 is TGTGCCAGCAGCATACAGGGGGCGACTAACACCGGGGAGCTGTTTTTT. Combining the CDR3 with reference TRBV5-5 and TRBJ2-2 gives the whole variable domain DAGVTQSPTHLIKTRGQQVTLRCSPISGHKSVSWYQQVLGQGPQFIFQYYEKEERGRGNFPDRFSARQFPNYSSELNVNALLLGDSALYLCASSIQGATNTGELFFGEGSRLTVL.

The rearrangement joins TRBV28 to TRBJ2-5, with TRBD1 as a possible D gene (6 bases). CDR1 is MDHEN and CDR2 is SYDVKM in the germline V gene. This CDR3 is 15 amino acids long. The V and J ends lost 8 bases and 3 bases respectively, with 19 bases between them. The DNA of the CDR3 is TGTGCCAGCTCCTCCGGGCAGGGGTATGAAGAGACCCAGTACTTC. Translation: CASSSGQGYEETQYF.

This clone was counted once. V gene TRBV9 combines with J gene TRBJ1-5; D is unclear. Germline-derived CDR1 and CDR2 are SGDLS and YYNGEE. V lost 0 bases to trimming and J lost 3 bases, with 7 bases between them. This CDR3 region has 14 residues. The CDR3 DNA reads TGTGCCAGCAGCGTAGGACTGATCAATCAGCCCCAGCATTTT. Protein: CASSVGLINQPQHF.

V gene TRBV6-1 combines with J gene TRBJ2-5; D might be TRBD2 (5 bases). The CDR3 totals 15 residues. With 5 bases removed from V and 1 base from J, the gap between germline ends came to 14 bases. Germline V gene data show CDR1 as MNHNS and CDR2 as SASEGT. The CDR3: CASSPSWGAQETQYF. The CDR3 DNA sequence: TGTGCCAGCAGTCCTTCTTGGGGAGCCCAAGAGACCCAGTACTTC.

The chain couples TRBV5-4 to TRBJ1-2; D may be TRBD1 (5 bases). This CDR3 region has 14 residues. Trimming stripped 4 bases from V and 1 base from J, with 11 bases between. The germline V gene has CDR1 SGHNT and CDR2 YYREEE (reference sequence). The CDR3 DNA sequence: TGTGCCAGCAGCCCGACAGAATTTAACTATGGCTACACCTTC. It codes for CASSPTEFNYGYTF.

A few counts support this clone. The chain links TRBV7-9 to TRBJ1-3; D unclear. The CDR3 contains 12 residues. Trimming left V 2 bases short and J 4 bases short, with 3 bases between. The V gene's germline CDR1 is SEHNR and CDR2 FQNEAQ (reference sequence). The CDR3 DNA is TGTGCCAGCAGCTTAAGCGGAAACACCATATATTTT. This encodes CASSLSGNTIYF.

The V call is TRBV10-3, the J call TRBJ1-6, with TRBD1 matching 8 bases. V was clipped by 7 bases and J by 6 bases; unmatched bases: 2. The CDR3 spans 13 residues. Germline V gene sequence: CDR1 ENHRY, CDR2 SYGVKD. Here the CDR3 DNA reads TGTGCCATCAAGGACAGGGCTAATTCACCCCTCCACTTT. Translating gives CAIKDRANSPLHF.

This chain links TRBV11-2 with TRBJ2-7; 10 bases match TRBD2. The CDR3 is 19 amino acids. Germline CDR1 and CDR2: SGHAT and FQNNGV. V was clipped by 1 base and J by 2 bases; unmatched bases: 14. The CDR3 loop reads CASSLVPLKLAGEPYEQYF. The CDR3, as DNA: TGTGCCAGCAGCTTAGTCCCGCTTAAGCTAGCGGGGGAACCCTACGAGCAGTACTTC. Together with reference TRBV11-2 and TRBJ2-7, the CDR3 gives the full variable domain: EAGVAQSPRYKIIEKRQSVAFWCNPISGHATLYWYQQILGQGPKLLIQFQNNGVVDDSQLPKDRFSAERLKGVDSTLKIQPAKLEDSAVYLCASSLVPLKLAGEPYEQYFGPGTRLTVT.

This chain joins TRBV5-1 and TRBJ2-3; 7 bases align to TRBD2. V trimming: 3 bases; J trimming: 2 bases; junction bases outside the gene matches: 18. The CDR3 consists of 19 residues. The germline gives CDR1 SGHRS, CDR2 YFSETQ. As DNA, the CDR3 is TGCGCCAGCAGCTCACTTCCGGGCAAGCGGGGCCAAAACACAGATACGCAGTATTTT. The encoded protein is CASSSLPGKRGQNTDTQYF. Full variable domain (missing parts from reference TRBV5-1 and TRBJ2-3): KAGVTQTPRYLIKTRGQQVTLSCSPISGHRSVSWYQQTPGQGLQFLFEYFSETQRNKGNFPGRFSGRQFSNSRSEMNVSTLELGDSALYLCASSSLPGKRGQNTDTQYFGPGTRLTVL.

The chain employs TRBV6-5 and TRBJ2-3; tentatively, D is TRBD2 (6 bases). The CDR3 has 13 amino acids. V was shortened by 4 bases and J by 8 bases, with 13 bases between the two germline ends. Germline values: CDR1 MNHEY, CDR2 SVGAGI. CDR3: CASSSADGGTQYF. The CDR3 region has the DNA TGTGCCAGCAGTTCCGCTGACGGGGGTACGCAGTATTTT.

The rearrangement joins TRBV9 to TRBJ2-2, with 12 nucleotides matching TRBD2. Germline loops: CDR1 SGDLS, CDR2 YYNGEE. Germline trimming cut 2 bases from V and 6 bases from J; bases unmatched to any gene: 5. The CDR3 spans 16 residues. The CDR3 DNA sequence: TGTGCCAGCAGCGTTCGGACTAGCGGGGCCTCCGGGGAGCTGTTTTTT. Encoded protein: CASSVRTSGASGELFF.

The chain combines TRBV19 with TRBJ1-3; no clear D gene. Germline V gene lookup returns CDR1 LNHDA and CDR2 SQIVND (reference sequence). This CDR3 is built from 14 residues. V lost 7 bases, J lost 0 bases, and 10 bases lay in between. For the CDR3, the DNA is TGTGCCAGTATTCAGATGCCCTCTGGAAACACCATATATTTT. It is translated as CASIQMPSGNTIYF.

This chain uses TRBV2 with TRBJ1-5, with 9 bases matching TRBD1. Unmatched junction bases numbered 1, after V lost 2 bases and J lost 5 bases. The length of the CDR3 is 14 residues. Per germline, CDR1 SNHLY and CDR2 FYNNEI. CDR3 DNA sequence: TGTGCCAGCAGTGAAAGGGACAGGGATCAGCCCCAGCATTTT. It is translated as CASSERDRDQPQHF.

Points on this clone: The junction and the germline gene differ at one end; a read error may be behind it. This chain joins TRBV7-7 and TRBJ2-1, with 7 nucleotides matching TRBD1. The CDR3 is made up of 15 amino acids. Looked up from germline, CDR1 is SSHAT and CDR2 is FNYEAQ (reference sequence). The CDR3 here is CASSPDRATYNEQFF. The CDR3 DNA sequence: TGTGCTAGCAGCCCCGACAGGGCCACCTACAATGAGCAGTTCTTC.

This chain joins TRBV6-1 and TRBJ1-1; tentative D call: TRBD1 (6 bases). Germline V gene sequence: CDR1 MNHNS, CDR2 SASEGT. Trimming cost V 4 bases and J 1 base, with 13 bases left between them. CDR3 length: 15 residues. CDR3 sequence: CASSAQTGPNTEAFF. The CDR3 DNA reads TGTGCCAGCAGTGCCCAGACAGGACCGAACACTGAAGCTTTCTTT.

The V and J genes are TRBV2 and TRBJ1-6; 11 nucleotides agree with TRBD1. Trimming at V came to 3 bases and at J to 10 bases, leaving 5 bases not matched to a gene. Germline lookup yields CDR1 SNHLY and CDR2 FYNNEI. The CDR3 length is 15 residues. The CDR3 bases are TGTGCCAGCAGTGAGGACAGGGGGCGGGGGTCACCCCTCCACTTT. Protein sequence: CASSEDRGRGSPLHF. Full variable domain (remainder filled in from reference TRBV2 and TRBJ1-6): EPEVTQTPSHQVTQMGQEVILRCVPISNHLYFYWYRQILGQKVEFLVSFYNNEISEKSEIFDDQFSVERPDGSNFTLKIRSTKLEDSAMYFCASSEDRGRGSPLHFGNGTRLTVT.

This clone has only a few counts. This chain uses TRBV18 with TRBJ2-5; D might be TRBD2 (6 bases). V was shortened by 0 bases and J by 5 bases, with 10 bases between the two germline ends. This CDR3 is 14 amino acids long. Germline V gives CDR1 KGHSH, CDR2 LQKENI. Written as DNA, the CDR3 is TGTGCCAGCTCACCACCGGGAGGCCGGGAGACCCAGTACTTC. Translated: CASSPPGGRETQYF. Variable domain in full (rest from reference TRBV18 and TRBJ2-5): NAGVMQNPRHLVRRRGQEARLRCSPMKGHSHVYWYRQLPEEGLKFMVYLQKENIIDESGMPKERFSAEFPKEGPSILRIQQVVRGDSAAYFCASSPPGGRETQYFGPGTRLLVL.

The rearrangement links TRBV7-2 to TRBJ2-7, with D maybe TRBD2 (6 bases). V lost 2 bases and J 3 bases, leaving 20 bases between the germline ends. Germline V lookup: CDR1 SGHTA, CDR2 FQGNSA. The CDR3 is made up of 17 amino acids. The CDR3 DNA reads as TGTGCCAGCAGCTTATTGCGCCCGGGACTGTCGCTCTACGAGCAGTACTTC. Translation: CASSLLRPGLSLYEQYF.

CDR3 amino acids: CSVGMASGGGYEQYF. CDR3 bases: TGCAGCGTCGGCATGGCTAGCGGCGGGGGCTACGAGCAGTACTTC. The chain uses TRBV29-1 and TRBJ2-7; 7 nucleotides line up with TRBD2. Germline loops: CDR1 SQVTM, CDR2 ANQGSEA. The CDR3 is made up of 15 amino acids. J was trimmed by 3 bases and V by 6 bases; bases with no gene match: 14.

The rearrangement links TRBV27 to TRBJ2-1; TRBD2 agrees at 8 bases. From germline, CDR1 is MNHEY and CDR2 SMNVEV (reference sequence). V was pared by 5 bases and J by 3 bases, with 12 bases of the junction left unmatched. The CDR3 is 17 amino acids. The CDR3 region is CASSVRRGAGFYNEQFF. The CDR3 region has the DNA TGTGCCAGCAGTGTCAGGCGGGGGGCTGGCTTCTACAATGAGCAGTTCTTC.

The rearrangement uses TRBV6-4 and TRBJ1-3, with D possibly matching TRBD1 (5 bases). CDR3 size: 17 residues. V lost 0 bases, J lost 1 base, and 13 bases lay in between. Germline V gene lookup returns CDR1 MRHNA and CDR2 SNTAGT. The CDR3 DNA follows: TGTGCCAGCAGTGACTCGGGCCGACAGATATCTGGAAACACCATATATTTT. Its translation is CASSDSGRQISGNTIYF.

This chain uses TRBV5-4 with TRBJ2-1; possibly TRBD2 for D (6 bases). Germline V CDR1 and CDR2: SGHNT, YYREEE (reference sequence). The CDR3 is 16 amino acids. Trimming left V 0 bases short and J 5 bases short, with 15 bases between. CDR3 in DNA: TGTGCCAGCAGCTTGGCGGTTGGCGGGGACCACAATGAGCAGTTCTTC. This gives the protein CASSLAVGGDHNEQFF.

This clone was picked up a small number of times. The V gene is TRBV5-6, the J gene TRBJ2-1; weak D call: TRBD2 (6 bases). The CDR3 runs to 15 residues. The germline V gene has CDR1 SGHDT and CDR2 YYEEEE. Trimming removed 4 bases from V and 3 bases from J, with 14 bases in between. CDR3 in amino acids: CASSPSLDYYNEQFF. The CDR3 DNA sequence: TGTGCCAGCAGCCCGTCGTTGGACTACTACAATGAGCAGTTCTTC.

The V call is TRBV27, the J call TRBJ1-2, with a possible D match to TRBD1 (5 bases). Looked up from germline, CDR1 is MNHEY and CDR2 is SMNVEV (reference sequence). The CDR3 has 13 amino acids. V lost 5 bases, J lost 2 bases, and 9 bases lay in between. The CDR3 here is CASSDAGNYGYTF. The CDR3 coding sequence is TGTGCCAGCAGTGACGCAGGGAACTATGGCTACACCTTC.

This rearrangement joins TRBV5-1 to TRBJ2-5; 12 bases are a match to TRBD2. V lost 4 bases, J lost 2 bases, and 6 bases stayed unmatched. Germline lookup yields CDR1 SGHRS and CDR2 YFSETQ. CDR3 length equals 16 residues. The CDR3 region has the DNA TGCGCCAGCAGCCTGGGACTAGCGGGCCCTCAAGAGACCCAGTACTTC. Its translation: CASSLGLAGPQETQYF.